A selection of T cell receptor beta chains follows, all from one sample in a study of blood T cell repertoires in COVID-19. Some clones are missing from TCRdb's copy, which holds only in-frame ones; the method was immunoSEQ multiplex PCR. The repertoire holds around 100,000 clones, with 86% as singletons. Source material: peripheral blood. These receptors all stem from a man aged 40-49 years with acute or convalescent COVID-19. Each CDR3 is given with its conserved first and last residue. A D gene is named only where the DNA matches it firmly. Size is omitted from some rows. Given values are once, few, many or a class for expanded clones.

d_call: -; v_call: TRBV2; j_call: TRBJ2-1; cdr3_length: 16; clone_size: once; cdr3_aa: CASSVSGLHSYNEQFF; cdr3_nt: TGTGCCAGCAGTGTGTCGGGACTGCACTCCTACAATGAGCAGTTCTTC
d_call: -; v_call: TRBV18; j_call: TRBJ2-7; cdr3_length: 15; clone_size: -; cdr3_aa: CASSLEQQGSGEQYF; cdr3_nt: TGTGCCAGCTCCCTAGAGCAACAGGGCTCTGGCGAGCAGTACTTC
d_call: TRBD1; v_call: TRBV24-1; j_call: TRBJ1-2; cdr3_length: 12; clone_size: -; cdr3_aa: CATSDSGGGYTF; cdr3_nt: TGTGCCACCAGTGATTCAGGGGGTGGCTACACCTTC
d_call: TRBD2; v_call: TRBV19; j_call: TRBJ2-2; cdr3_length: 15; clone_size: -; cdr3_aa: CASSKREGRNGELFF; cdr3_nt: TGTGCCAGTAGTAAGCGGGAGGGCCGTAACGGGGAGCTGTTTTTT
d_call: TRBD1; v_call: TRBV5-4; j_call: TRBJ1-1; cdr3_length: 13; clone_size: few; cdr3_aa: CASSLTTGGGSFF; cdr3_nt: TGTGCCAGCAGCTTAACGACAGGGGGCGGTTCTTTCTTT
d_call: -; v_call: TRBV7-9; j_call: TRBJ2-3; cdr3_length: 12; clone_size: few; cdr3_aa: CASSLVGDTQYF; cdr3_nt: TGTGCCAGCAGCCTGGTCGGAGATACGCAGTATTTT
d_call: -; v_call: TRBV11-1; j_call: TRBJ1-6; cdr3_length: 15; clone_size: once; cdr3_aa: CASSAGDGYNSPLHF; cdr3_nt: TGTGCCAGCAGCGCAGGGGACGGCTATAATTCACCCCTCCACTTT
d_call: -; v_call: TRBV27; j_call: TRBJ1-5; cdr3_length: 11; clone_size: -; cdr3_aa: CASGHKEPQHF; cdr3_nt: TGTGCCAGCGGACATAAGGAGCCCCAGCATTTT
d_call: TRBD1; v_call: TRBV5-5; j_call: TRBJ2-1; cdr3_length: 15; clone_size: -; cdr3_aa: CASSLDGTAYNEQFF; cdr3_nt: TGTGCCAGCAGCTTGGACGGGACAGCCTACAATGAGCAGTTCTTC
d_call: TRBD1; v_call: TRBV7-6; j_call: TRBJ2-3; cdr3_length: 15; clone_size: -; cdr3_aa: CASSYRTGGEDTQYF; cdr3_nt: TGTGCCAGCAGCTACCGGACAGGGGGCGAAGATACGCAGTATTTT
d_call: -; v_call: TRBV5-6; j_call: TRBJ2-1; cdr3_length: 12; clone_size: -; cdr3_aa: CASSLIDNEQFF; cdr3_nt: TGTGCCAGCAGCTTGATCGACAATGAGCAGTTCTTC
d_call: TRBD2; v_call: TRBV24-1; j_call: TRBJ2-5; cdr3_length: 15; clone_size: -; cdr3_aa: CATSTLAGAYETQYF; cdr3_nt: TGTGCCACCAGTACCTTAGCGGGAGCATATGAGACCCAGTACTTC
d_call: TRBD1; v_call: TRBV19; j_call: TRBJ1-6; cdr3_length: 14; clone_size: -; cdr3_aa: CASSTGQGNSPLHF; cdr3_nt: TGTGCCAGTAGTACCGGACAGGGAAATTCACCCCTCCACTTT
d_call: TRBD1; v_call: TRBV5-4; j_call: TRBJ1-2; cdr3_length: 15; clone_size: few; cdr3_aa: CASSFPGQGTYGYTF; cdr3_nt: TGTGCCAGCAGCTTCCCCGGACAGGGGACCTATGGCTACACCTTC
d_call: -; v_call: TRBV19; j_call: TRBJ2-5; cdr3_length: 14; clone_size: -; cdr3_aa: CASSRQGYQETQYF; cdr3_nt: TGTGCCAGTAGCAGGCAGGGGTACCAAGAGACCCAGTACTTC
d_call: -; v_call: TRBV5-6; j_call: TRBJ2-1; cdr3_length: 14; clone_size: -; cdr3_aa: CASSLVSGYNEQFF; cdr3_nt: TGTGCCAGCAGCTTGGTTTCCGGGTACAATGAGCAGTTCTTC
d_call: -; v_call: TRBV29-1; j_call: TRBJ1-1; cdr3_length: 10; clone_size: -; cdr3_aa: CSVLETEAFF; cdr3_nt: TGCAGCGTTCTGGAGACTGAAGCTTTCTTT
d_call: -; v_call: TRBV7-2; j_call: TRBJ1-2; cdr3_length: 13; clone_size: once; cdr3_aa: CASSLYGVNGYTF; cdr3_nt: TGTGCCAGCAGCTTATACGGAGTGAATGGCTACACCTTC
d_call: TRBD1; v_call: TRBV11-3; j_call: TRBJ2-5; cdr3_length: 15; clone_size: -; cdr3_aa: CASSPRQGQGETQYF; cdr3_nt: TGTGCCAGCAGCCCACGTCAGGGACAGGGAGAGACCCAGTACTTC
d_call: TRBD2; v_call: TRBV9; j_call: TRBJ2-1; cdr3_length: 14; clone_size: once; cdr3_aa: CASSVVTSGNEQFF; cdr3_nt: TGTGCCAGCAGCGTAGTAACTAGCGGCAATGAGCAGTTCTTC
d_call: -; v_call: TRBV7-9; j_call: TRBJ2-7; cdr3_length: 14; clone_size: -; cdr3_aa: CASSYGLPSYEQYF; cdr3_nt: TGTGCCAGCAGCTACGGGTTACCCTCCTACGAGCAGTACTTC
d_call: TRBD2; v_call: TRBV5-1; j_call: TRBJ2-5; cdr3_length: 16; clone_size: -; cdr3_aa: CASSQGLAGGSETQYF; cdr3_nt: TGCGCCAGCAGCCAGGGACTAGCGGGAGGATCAGAGACCCAGTACTTC
d_call: TRBD1; v_call: TRBV12-5; j_call: TRBJ1-5; cdr3_length: 14; clone_size: few; cdr3_aa: CASGKTGTYQPQHF; cdr3_nt: TGTGCTAGTGGAAAGACAGGGACGTATCAGCCCCAGCATTTT
d_call: -; v_call: TRBV5-1; j_call: TRBJ2-5; cdr3_length: 15; clone_size: once; cdr3_aa: CASSITGTVKETQYF; cdr3_nt: TGCGCCAGCAGCATAACCGGGACTGTGAAAGAGACCCAGTACTTC
d_call: -; v_call: TRBV5-5; j_call: TRBJ1-1; cdr3_length: 14; clone_size: -; cdr3_aa: CASSPLTGNTEAFF; cdr3_nt: TGTGCCAGCAGCCCTTTAACAGGGAACACTGAAGCTTTCTTT
d_call: TRBD2; v_call: TRBV10-3; j_call: TRBJ2-7; cdr3_length: 15; clone_size: -; cdr3_aa: CAIRGTSGSSYEQYF; cdr3_nt: TGTGCCATCAGAGGGACTAGCGGGAGCTCCTACGAGCAGTACTTC
d_call: TRBD1; v_call: TRBV5-8; j_call: TRBJ1-4; cdr3_length: 18; clone_size: -; cdr3_aa: CASSSTIPDRENNEKLFF; cdr3_nt: TGTGCCAGCAGCTCCACCATCCCCGACAGGGAAAATAATGAAAAACTGTTTTTT
d_call: -; v_call: TRBV29-1; j_call: TRBJ2-1; cdr3_length: 14; clone_size: few; cdr3_aa: CSVETHLGAGEQFF; cdr3_nt: TGCAGCGTTGAAACCCATCTAGGGGCTGGTGAGCAGTTCTTC
d_call: -; v_call: TRBV4-3; j_call: TRBJ2-2; cdr3_length: 14; clone_size: once; cdr3_aa: CASSQDIVAGELFF; cdr3_nt: TGCGCCAGCAGCCAAGATATAGTGGCCGGGGAGCTGTTTTTT
d_call: TRBD2; v_call: TRBV3-1/TRBV3-2; j_call: TRBJ2-7; cdr3_length: 13; clone_size: -; cdr3_aa: CASSLSGRYEQYF; cdr3_nt: TGTGCCAGCAGCCTCAGCGGGAGGTACGAGCAGTACTTC
d_call: TRBD2; v_call: TRBV7-2; j_call: TRBJ2-1; cdr3_length: 16; clone_size: -; cdr3_aa: CASSVTGTSGRNEQFF; cdr3_nt: TGTGCCAGCAGCGTGACCGGGACTAGCGGACGAAATGAGCAGTTCTTC
d_call: -; v_call: TRBV30; j_call: TRBJ1-1; cdr3_length: 11; clone_size: once; cdr3_aa: CACYPRVEAFF; cdr3_nt: TGTGCCTGCTATCCCCGGGTTGAAGCTTTCTTT
d_call: -; v_call: TRBV7-9; j_call: TRBJ2-5; cdr3_length: 14; clone_size: few; cdr3_aa: CASSPGGYWETQYF; cdr3_nt: TGTGCCAGCAGCCCAGGGGGGTATTGGGAGACCCAGTACTTC
d_call: TRBD1; v_call: TRBV6-5; j_call: TRBJ1-2; cdr3_length: 14; clone_size: -; cdr3_aa: CASSHEGANYGYTF; cdr3_nt: TGTGCCAGCAGTCATGAGGGGGCGAACTATGGCTACACCTTC
d_call: -; v_call: TRBV11-2; j_call: TRBJ2-3; cdr3_length: 14; clone_size: -; cdr3_aa: CASSLGSYRVTQYF; cdr3_nt: TGTGCCAGCAGCTTGGGTTCCTATCGGGTTACGCAGTATTTT
d_call: TRBD1; v_call: TRBV7-9; j_call: TRBJ2-2; cdr3_length: 15; clone_size: -; cdr3_aa: CASSSLDRGPGELFF; cdr3_nt: TGTGCCAGCAGCTCACTGGACAGGGGGCCCGGGGAGCTGTTTTTT
d_call: -; v_call: TRBV6-1; j_call: TRBJ2-7; cdr3_length: 15; clone_size: -; cdr3_aa: CASSEAGGLSYEQYF; cdr3_nt: TGTGCCAGCAGTGAAGCTGGAGGTCTCTCCTACGAGCAGTACTTC
d_call: -; v_call: TRBV7-9; j_call: TRBJ1-2; cdr3_length: 13; clone_size: -; cdr3_aa: CASSFQEGRGYTF; cdr3_nt: TGTGCCAGCAGCTTCCAAGAGGGTAGAGGCTACACCTTC
d_call: TRBD2; v_call: TRBV27; j_call: TRBJ2-2; cdr3_length: 17; clone_size: -; cdr3_aa: CASSILLAGGLTGELFF; cdr3_nt: TGTGCCAGCAGTATACTTTTAGCGGGGGGGCTCACCGGGGAGCTGTTTTTT
d_call: -; v_call: TRBV4-2; j_call: TRBJ2-5; cdr3_length: 15; clone_size: -; cdr3_aa: CASSPPGVPPEAQYF; cdr3_nt: TGTGCCAGCAGCCCCCCTGGTGTCCCCCCCGAGGCCCAGTACTTC
d_call: TRBD1; v_call: TRBV5-8; j_call: TRBJ2-5; cdr3_length: 15; clone_size: few; cdr3_aa: CASSARDRGDETQYF; cdr3_nt: TGTGCCAGCAGCGCCCGGGACAGGGGTGACGAGACCCAGTACTTC
d_call: -; v_call: TRBV19; j_call: TRBJ2-7; cdr3_length: 15; clone_size: -; cdr3_aa: CASSPILAASYEQYF; cdr3_nt: TGTGCCAGTAGCCCTATTCTTGCGGCTTCCTACGAGCAGTACTTC
d_call: -; v_call: TRBV7-9; j_call: TRBJ2-5; cdr3_length: 16; clone_size: -; cdr3_aa: CASSFVHPGLQETQYF; cdr3_nt: TGTGCCAGCAGCTTCGTTCATCCAGGCCTGCAAGAGACCCAGTACTTC
d_call: -; v_call: TRBV7-9; j_call: TRBJ1-2; cdr3_length: 14; clone_size: -; cdr3_aa: CASSWPQTGYGYTF; cdr3_nt: TGTGCCAGCAGCTGGCCCCAGACAGGTTATGGCTACACCTTC
d_call: -; v_call: TRBV6-5; j_call: TRBJ1-5; cdr3_length: 14; clone_size: few; cdr3_aa: CASSQTGNNQPQHF; cdr3_nt: TGTGCCAGCAGTCAAACAGGGAACAATCAGCCCCAGCATTTT
d_call: -; v_call: TRBV7-9; j_call: TRBJ2-2; cdr3_length: 12; clone_size: -; cdr3_aa: CASSLNTGELFF; cdr3_nt: TGTGCCAGCAGCCTGAACACCGGGGAGCTGTTTTTT
d_call: TRBD1; v_call: TRBV15; j_call: TRBJ2-7; cdr3_length: 15; clone_size: -; cdr3_aa: CATSRPGDRGYEQYF; cdr3_nt: TGTGCCACCAGCAGACCCGGGGACAGGGGCTACGAGCAGTACTTC
d_call: TRBD1; v_call: TRBV12-5; j_call: TRBJ2-1; cdr3_length: 13; clone_size: -; cdr3_aa: CASGPGQFNEQFF; cdr3_nt: TGTGCTAGTGGTCCGGGACAGTTCAATGAGCAGTTCTTC
d_call: TRBD1; v_call: TRBV30; j_call: TRBJ1-6; cdr3_length: 14; clone_size: once; cdr3_aa: CAWSTTGAGSPLHF; cdr3_nt: TGTGCCTGGAGTACCACAGGGGCCGGGTCACCCCTCCACTTT
d_call: TRBD2; v_call: TRBV9; j_call: TRBJ2-1; cdr3_length: 17; clone_size: once; cdr3_aa: CASSVAPLGTSGSEQFF; cdr3_nt: TGTGCCAGCAGCGTCGCACCCCTCGGGACTAGCGGGAGTGAGCAGTTCTTC
d_call: -; v_call: TRBV30; j_call: TRBJ2-5; cdr3_length: 12; clone_size: -; cdr3_aa: CAWSAGGETQYF; cdr3_nt: TGTGCCTGGAGTGCGGGGGGCGAGACCCAGTACTTC
d_call: TRBD1; v_call: TRBV24-1; j_call: TRBJ1-2; cdr3_length: 16; clone_size: -; cdr3_aa: CATSPIRQGRLEGYTF; cdr3_nt: TGTGCCACCAGCCCTATTCGACAGGGGCGGCTGGAGGGCTACACCTTC
d_call: TRBD1; v_call: TRBV11-2; j_call: TRBJ2-5; cdr3_length: 12; clone_size: -; cdr3_aa: CASSGTEETQYF; cdr3_nt: TGTGCCAGCAGCGGGACAGAAGAGACCCAGTACTTC
d_call: -; v_call: TRBV19; j_call: TRBJ2-6; cdr3_length: 15; clone_size: -; cdr3_aa: CASSPTGPGANVLTF; cdr3_nt: TGTGCCAGTAGTCCGACAGGCCCTGGGGCCAACGTCCTGACTTTC
d_call: TRBD2; v_call: TRBV5-1; j_call: TRBJ2-1; cdr3_length: 15; clone_size: -; cdr3_aa: CASSLQAGLGNEQFF; cdr3_nt: TGCGCCAGCAGCTTGCAAGCGGGACTTGGGAATGAGCAGTTCTTC
d_call: -; v_call: TRBV18; j_call: TRBJ1-1; cdr3_length: 13; clone_size: -; cdr3_aa: CASSPSGGGEAFF; cdr3_nt: TGTGCCAGCTCACCAAGCGGGGGAGGTGAAGCTTTCTTT
d_call: -; v_call: TRBV6-5; j_call: TRBJ1-1; cdr3_length: 15; clone_size: -; cdr3_aa: CASSYSQGPIAEAFF; cdr3_nt: TGTGCCAGCAGTTACTCCCAGGGCCCGATCGCTGAAGCTTTCTTT
d_call: TRBD1; v_call: TRBV3-1/TRBV3-2; j_call: TRBJ1-2; cdr3_length: 14; clone_size: -; cdr3_aa: CASSVQGGLYGYTF; cdr3_nt: TGTGCCAGCAGCGTACAGGGGGGGCTTTATGGCTACACCTTC
d_call: -; v_call: TRBV2; j_call: TRBJ1-2; cdr3_length: 14; clone_size: -; cdr3_aa: CASTQTANNYGYTF; cdr3_nt: TGTGCCAGCACCCAGACAGCAAATAACTATGGCTACACCTTC
d_call: -; v_call: TRBV6-5; j_call: TRBJ2-5; cdr3_length: 14; clone_size: -; cdr3_aa: CASRTVGFGETQYF; cdr3_nt: TGTGCCAGCAGGACAGTAGGGTTTGGAGAGACCCAGTACTTC